The 22 T cell receptor beta chains listed next were all sequenced from one sample in a study of T cell responses to AZD1222 COVID-19 vaccine. Sequenced by immunoSEQ multiplex PCR; TCRdb stores in-frame clones only, minus some. This sample has 75,000 to 100,000 clones, with roughly 90% found just once. The material was peripheral blood, obtained on day 0 of AZD1222 vaccination. Source of these receptors: an adult in good health.

The V call is TRBV3-1 (or the pseudogene TRBV3-2), the J call TRBJ1-2; D uncertain. Germline CDR1 LGHDT, CDR2 YNNKEL (reference sequence). This CDR3 is 15 amino acids long. V shed 1 base and J shed 2 bases, with 11 bases lying between them. The CDR3: CASSQGLAPNYGYTF. The CDR3 bases are TGTGCCAGCAGCCAAGGTTTGGCACCGAACTATGGCTACACCTTC.

The chain joins TRBV2 to TRBJ2-1; D perhaps matches TRBD2 (6 bases). This CDR3 comprises 14 residues. V lost 6 bases and J lost 0, with 9 bases in between. Per germline, CDR1 SNHLY and CDR2 FYNNEI. As DNA, the CDR3 is TGTGCCAGCAGAGGACTAACCTCCTACAATGAGCAGTTCTTC. It yields the protein CASRGLTSYNEQFF.

This clone occurred a few times. The CDR3 nucleotides read TGTGCCAGCAGTCGGGGGGAGGGACTCTACGAGCAGTACTTC. Protein sequence: CASSRGEGLYEQYF. The gene calls are TRBV27 and TRBJ2-7, with TRBD2 matching 7 bases. In germline, CDR1 is MNHEY, CDR2 SMNVEV (reference sequence). V lost 5 bases, J lost 3 bases, and 7 bases stayed unmatched. This CDR3 contains 14 residues.

This chain connects TRBV19 to TRBJ2-1; 11 bases align to TRBD2. In germline, CDR1 is LNHDA, CDR2 SQIVND (reference sequence). Trimming cost V 6 bases and J 4 bases; bases outside gene matches: 5. The CDR3 is 15 residues long. This CDR3 reads CASSTGTSGYNEQFF. The DNA for the CDR3 is TGTGCCAGTAGCACCGGGACTAGCGGATACAATGAGCAGTTCTTC.

A few counts support this clone. The chain employs TRBV27 and TRBJ1-2; D remains ambiguous. The CDR3 length is 13 residues. In germline, CDR1 is MNHEY, CDR2 SMNVEV (reference sequence). V was clipped by 6 bases and J by 6 bases, with 14 bases between them. Here the CDR3 DNA reads TGTGCCAGCAGGGGGAGGATTGGGGATGGCTACACCTTC. Amino acid sequence: CASRGRIGDGYTF.

The rearrangement uses TRBV3-1 (or the pseudogene TRBV3-2) and TRBJ1-2; tentative D call: TRBD1 (6 bases). The germline V and J ends were trimmed by 1 base and 7 bases, with 13 bases remaining between them. Per the germline V gene, CDR1 is LGHDT and CDR2 is YNNKEL (reference sequence). The CDR3 totals 14 residues. Written as DNA, the CDR3 is TGTGCCAGCAGCCAAGTGGCGGGGGGCGGTGGCTACACCTTC. Translating gives CASSQVAGGGGYTF.

The rearrangement links TRBV19 to TRBJ2-3; D gene uncertain. CDR1 and CDR2 (germline): LNHDA, SQIVND (reference sequence). The CDR3 is made up of 15 amino acids. V dropped 3 bases and J dropped 3 bases, with 13 bases sitting between them. In DNA, the CDR3 is TGTGCCAGTAGTATTACGGGTTCTAGGACAGATACGCAGTATTTT. This encodes CASSITGSRTDTQYF.

Points on this clone: A read error may account for a junction end that differs from germline. The chain recombines TRBV27 with TRBJ1-1; 7 positions agree with TRBD1. CDR3 length: 14 residues. CDR1 is MNHEY, CDR2 SMNVEV, per germline (reference sequence). CDR3 nucleotides: TGCGCCAGCAGAACCGGGACAGTGAACACTGAAGCTTTCTTT. Translating gives CASRTGTVNTEAFF.

The chain employs TRBV5-4 and TRBJ1-2, with TRBD1 matching over 7 bases. This CDR3 comprises 15 residues. The ends lost 1 base at V and 0 bases at J; junction bases unmatched: 3. Per the germline V gene, CDR1 is SGHNT and CDR2 is YYREEE (reference sequence). This chain's CDR3 is CASSLKGTANYGYTF. CDR3 bases: TGTGCCAGCAGCTTGAAAGGGACAGCTAACTATGGCTACACCTTC.

The chain couples TRBV9 to TRBJ1-6, with TRBD1 matching over 12 bases. The CDR3 is made up of 20 amino acids. Germline assignment: CDR1 SGDLS and CDR2 YYNGEE. V gave up 3 bases and J gave up 2 bases; unmatched junction bases: 12. This chain's CDR3 is CASSDNPGTGGITYNSPLHF. In DNA, the CDR3 is TGTGCCAGCAGCGATAACCCCGGGACAGGGGGCATCACCTATAATTCACCCCTCCACTTT.

Only a few counts were recorded for this clone. This sequence joins TRBV12-3 or TRBV12-4 and TRBJ1-5; possibly TRBD1 for D (5 bases). This CDR3 region has 12 residues. The germline V and J ends were trimmed by 5 bases and 7 bases, with 9 bases remaining between them. CDR3 region: CASSTGWQPQHF. DNA of the CDR3: TGTGCCAGCAGTACAGGTTGGCAGCCCCAGCATTTT.

This clone was recorded at least ten times. This rearrangement joins TRBV6-4 to TRBJ2-2; 11 nucleotides align to TRBD2. With V trimmed by 0 bases and J by 6 bases, 0 bases remained unmatched. This CDR3 comprises 15 residues. CDR1 and CDR2 (germline): MRHNA, SNTAGT. CDR3 in amino acids: CASSDSLAGAGELFF. In DNA form, the CDR3 reads TGTGCCAGCAGTGACTCACTAGCGGGAGCCGGGGAGCTGTTTTTT.

The chain links TRBV19 to TRBJ2-1; TRBD2 aligns across 7 bases. Germline V lookup: CDR1 LNHDA, CDR2 SQIVND (reference sequence). The CDR3 totals 13 residues. V lost 7 bases, J lost 9 bases, and 9 bases stayed unmatched. CDR3 bases: TGTGCCAGTAAAGGTTGGGGCGGGAGTGAGCAGTTCTTC. This translates into CASKGWGGSEQFF.

The chain recombines TRBV7-9 with TRBJ1-1, with D possibly TRBD1 on 5 matching bases. This CDR3 region has 14 residues. Germline loops: CDR1 SEHNR, CDR2 FQNEAQ (reference sequence). The V end was cut by 2 bases, the J end by 1 base, with 8 bases between. As DNA, the CDR3 is TGTGCCAGCAGCTTAATTACAGGGAACACTGAAGCTTTCTTT. Its protein product is CASSLITGNTEAFF.

The V and J genes are TRBV5-1 and TRBJ2-1, with 7 bases identical to TRBD1. The CDR3 is made up of 14 amino acids. V lost 4 bases, J lost 5 bases, and 6 bases stayed unmatched. Germline CDR1 SGHRS, CDR2 YFSETQ. CDR3 nucleotides: TGCGCCAGCAGCGGATACAGGGGACACAATGAGCAGTTCTTC. Protein sequence: CASSGYRGHNEQFF.

The rearrangement joins TRBV2 to TRBJ1-1; weak D call: TRBD1 (5 bases). The germline gives CDR1 SNHLY, CDR2 FYNNEI. The CDR3 length is 13 residues. Trimming pared 6 bases from V and 0 bases from J, leaving 8 bases between. CDR3 in amino acids: CASRGTVNTEAFF. The CDR3 nucleotides are TGTGCCAGCAGGGGGACGGTGAACACTGAAGCTTTCTTT.

This sequence joins TRBV13 and TRBJ1-1; D is perhaps TRBD1 (5 bases). The CDR3 covers 13 residues. Germline CDR1 and CDR2: PRHDT and FYEKMQ (reference sequence). With 5 bases removed from V and 6 bases from J, the gap between germline ends came to 13 bases. The CDR3 protein is CASSRARVSEAFF. CDR3 coding DNA: TGTGCCAGCAGCAGGGCCAGGGTATCTGAAGCTTTCTTT.

The chain recombines TRBV6-2 or TRBV6-3 with TRBJ2-2; 12 bases line up with TRBD2. The V gene end was trimmed by 2 bases and the J gene end by 5 bases; junction bases not matched to a gene: 3. The CDR3 is 16 residues long. The V gene's germline CDR1 is MNHEY and CDR2 SVGEGT. The CDR3 reads CASSYGLAGLTGELFF. In DNA, the CDR3 is TGTGCCAGCAGTTACGGACTAGCGGGATTAACCGGGGAGCTGTTTTTT.

V gene TRBV19 combines with J gene TRBJ1-2, with 8 bases lining up with TRBD1. J was trimmed by 4 bases and V by 5 bases; bases with no gene match: 9. The CDR3 extends over 15 amino acids. Germline V gene data show CDR1 as LNHDA and CDR2 as SQIVND (reference sequence). CDR3 in amino acids: CASSPSIGQGYGYTF. In DNA, the CDR3 is TGTGCCAGTAGTCCCAGTATAGGACAGGGCTATGGCTACACCTTC.

The chain links TRBV6-1 to TRBJ1-5; no reliable D call. CDR1 is MNHNS and CDR2 is SASEGT in the germline V gene. There are 16 residues in the CDR3. V lost 0 bases, J lost 1 base, and 10 bases lay in between. For the CDR3, the DNA is TGTGCCAGCAGTGAAGCAGAGGGCAGGAGCAATCAGCCCCAGCATTTT. Translated: CASSEAEGRSNQPQHF.

CDR3 DNA: TGTGCCAGCAAGGAGGGGGGCCTTACAGATACGCAGTATTTT. Translating it yields CASKEGGLTDTQYF. This chain links TRBV5-4 with TRBJ2-3; D tentatively reads TRBD1 or TRBD2 (6 bases each). This CDR3 comprises 14 residues. V gave up 6 bases and J gave up 3 bases, with 14 bases separating them. Germline V gene data show CDR1 as SGHNT and CDR2 as YYREEE (reference sequence). The full variable domain, in which reference TRBV5-4 and TRBJ2-3 provide the parts outside the CDR3, is ETGVTQSPTHLIKTRGQQVTLRCSSQSGHNTVSWYQQALGQGPQFIFQYYREEENGRGNFPPRFSGLQFPNYSSELNVNALELDDSALYLCASKEGGLTDTQYFGPGTRLTVL.

This clone came up once. J is TRBJ2-5 and V is TRBV6-1; tentatively, D is TRBD1 or TRBD2 (6 bases each). The length of the CDR3 is 13 residues. From germline, CDR1 is MNHNS and CDR2 SASEGT. V lost 3 bases and J 12 bases, leaving 17 bases between the germline ends. In DNA, the CDR3 is TGTGCCAGCAGTGAGAAGGGGGGAGAGGGGAAGTACTTC. It yields the protein CASSEKGGEGKYF.